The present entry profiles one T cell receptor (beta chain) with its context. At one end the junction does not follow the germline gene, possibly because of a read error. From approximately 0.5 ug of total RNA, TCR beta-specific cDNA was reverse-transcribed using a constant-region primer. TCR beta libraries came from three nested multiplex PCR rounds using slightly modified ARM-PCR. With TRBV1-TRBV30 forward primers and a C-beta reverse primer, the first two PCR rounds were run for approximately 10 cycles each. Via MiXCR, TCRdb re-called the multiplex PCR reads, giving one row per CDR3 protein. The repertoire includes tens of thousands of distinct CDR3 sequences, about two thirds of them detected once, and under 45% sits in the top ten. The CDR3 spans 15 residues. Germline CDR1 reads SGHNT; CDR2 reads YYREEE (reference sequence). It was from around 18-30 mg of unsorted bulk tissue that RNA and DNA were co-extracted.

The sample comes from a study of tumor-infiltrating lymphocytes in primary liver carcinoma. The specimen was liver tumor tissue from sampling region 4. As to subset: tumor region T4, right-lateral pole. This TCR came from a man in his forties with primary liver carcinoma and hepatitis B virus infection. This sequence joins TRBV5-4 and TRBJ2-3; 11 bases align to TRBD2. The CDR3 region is CASSIGLAGTDTHYF. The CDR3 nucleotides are TGTGCCAGCAGCATTGGACTAGCGGGTACAGATACGCACTATTTT.